This T cell receptor (beta chain) was recovered during a study of OX40 agonist ivuxolimab in advanced cancers. V lost 1 base and J lost 0; bases outside the gene matches: 4. This CDR3 comprises 17 residues. CDR1 and CDR2 (germline): MGHRA, YSYEKL. Method: immunoSEQ multiplex PCR; TCRdb's copy keeps in-frame clones and lacks some. The table lists around 67,000 clones, about four fifths of them singletons, with approximately 1.3% in the top ten. This clone was counted a few times. Prior autoimmune disease or systemic immunosuppression barred patients. The TCR was taken from an adult with an advanced solid tumor such as melanoma, head and neck, liver or kidney cancer. Source: CD4+ or CD8+ T cells sorted from blood, taken in a trial of the OX40 agonist ivuxolimab. The chain uses TRBV4-1 and TRBJ1-5; 9 nucleotides match TRBD1. In DNA form, the CDR3 reads TGCGCCAGCAGCCAAGGAGGACAGGGGTATAGCAATCAGCCCCAGCATTTT. The encoded protein is CASSQGGQGYSNQPQHF.